By share, the clone carrying this T cell receptor (beta chain) counts as medium-sized. The antigen is not known. The missing conserved phenylalanine or tryptophan at the end of this CDR3 makes a read error likely. The limits of the CDR3 on the DNA are not certain, so only TCRdb's listed CDR3 is given. The record originates from a study of memory CD4+ T cells and cytomegalovirus serostatus. Across the study: Healthy Belgian adult donors included 9 or 10 CMV-positive and 24 CMV-negative people. Study observations and caveats: Suggested: most of the CMV-linked TCR signature lies in CD4+ memory cells. Each of approximately 69 CMV-associated TCRbeta sequences occurred in one to five individuals.

Single viable CD3+CD4+CD8-CD45RO+ cells were sorted as the memory CD4+ T cells. Serostatus was set by detecting CMV pp150, pp28, p38, p52 IgG. The assay was immunoSEQ multiplex PCR, and TCRdb's table has in-frame clones only and misses some. In the table there are some 48,000 clones, 78% of which are singletons. The CDR3 adds up to 13 amino acids, both ends counted. CDR1 is GTSNPN, CDR2 SVGIG, per germline (reference sequence). This TCR came from an adult in good health and CMV-seronegative. The chain employs TRBV30 and TRBJ1-1; the table's D gene call, TRBD1, was not cross checked with the DNA. The specimen was memory CD4+ T cells from blood. The CDR3: CAWTPMGQSPLYY.